The rows below give T cell receptor beta chains drawn from one sample of a study of cytomegalovirus exposure and HLA in healthy donors. Repertoires were generated with immunoSEQ multiplex PCR, while TCRdb's copy carries only in-frame clones and drops some. The table records about 190,000 clones, 81% of them present only once. The material sequenced was PBMCs. The receptors stem from a man between 45 and 60 years old in good health and CMV-seronegative. CDR3s leave out the opening cysteine and the closing phenylalanine or tryptophan. A D gene is named only where the DNA matches it firmly. Not every row has a clone size; where given, it reads once, few, many or a size class.

d_call	v_call	j_call	clone_size	cdr3_aa
-	TRBV14	TRBJ1-1	-	ASSQDWAGRTEAF
-	TRBV18	TRBJ2-7	-	ASSGGVRGDEQY
-	TRBV5-6	TRBJ2-1	once	ASSLPNNEQF
-	TRBV18	TRBJ1-6	-	ASSYPGNTPLH
TRBD2	TRBV5-4	TRBJ2-2	-	ASSLGRGGPTGELF
-	TRBV6-5	TRBJ2-2	-	ASTGGHRRPGELF
-	TRBV28	TRBJ2-1	-	ASSLRGRRDEQF
-	TRBV27	TRBJ1-5	-	ASRGGRLNQPQH
TRBD2	TRBV4-3	TRBJ2-1	-	ASSQVPGTSANNEQF
-	TRBV5-6	TRBJ2-7	-	ASSSGFEWTYEQY
TRBD1	TRBV7-9	TRBJ1-4	-	ASSGQGAIGEKLF
-	TRBV19	TRBJ1-4	few	ASRKHSNEKLF
-	TRBV4-3	TRBJ1-1	-	ASSHVGAEAF
-	TRBV5-1	TRBJ2-6	-	ASSSGGSGANVLT
-	TRBV5-5	TRBJ1-6	once	ASSYRSLYSPLH
-	TRBV4-3	TRBJ2-1	-	ASSQDPDGSSYNEQF
TRBD1	TRBV10-2	TRBJ2-7	once	ASSRQGNYEQY
-	TRBV27	TRBJ2-7	-	ASSFSDSPSYEQY
TRBD1	TRBV5-1	TRBJ2-7	-	ASSPQGVSEQY
-	TRBV2	TRBJ2-7	-	ASMSWRSYGEQY
TRBD1	TRBV4-2	TRBJ1-2	-	ASSQGGQGHYGYT
-	TRBV23-1	TRBJ1-1	-	ASSQSGGAVMNTEAF
-	TRBV6-5	TRBJ1-1	-	ASSGTLNTEAF
-	TRBV6-5	TRBJ2-3	-	ASTPGYTDTQY
TRBD1	TRBV30	TRBJ2-2	few	AWDRTGSNTGELF
-	TRBV7-3	TRBJ2-2	-	ASSFQAGGELF
-	TRBV4-3	TRBJ2-7	-	TSSGRSGTGAYEQY
TRBD2	TRBV4-3	TRBJ2-1	-	ASSQYSGDPNYNEQF
-	TRBV9	TRBJ2-6	few	ASSVSRSASGANVLT
TRBD1	TRBV11-2	TRBJ1-5	-	ASSLGAGGTQPQH
TRBD2	TRBV25-1	TRBJ2-1	-	ASIGGGGIFYNEQF
-	TRBV5-1	TRBJ1-2	-	ASSSGGGRDYGYT
TRBD2	TRBV29-1	TRBJ2-5	-	SVTRLAQETQY
-	TRBV6-5	TRBJ2-4	-	ASKVGDGGDIQY
-	TRBV5-4	TRBJ2-2	-	ASSWAPGRGNTGELF
-	TRBV13	TRBJ2-1	-	ASSTQGGGYNEQF
-	TRBV5-6	TRBJ1-2	-	ASSWAAFLYGYT
-	TRBV30	TRBJ1-5	few	AWRGDNNQPQH
TRBD1	TRBV27	TRBJ2-6	-	ASSLGTGPGANVLT
TRBD1	TRBV19	TRBJ1-2	-	ASSSRQGIIGYT
-	TRBV2	TRBJ1-5	-	ASSEITGNQPQH
-	TRBV7-2	TRBJ2-5	-	ASSLEIGQQETQY
TRBD2	TRBV6-5	TRBJ2-1	-	ASTPGGSEQF
-	TRBV5-1	TRBJ2-7	-	ASSARPDRDTYEQY
-	TRBV7-9	TRBJ1-6	-	SSSLGQGWNSPLH
-	TRBV5-6	TRBJ2-7	-	ASSPGKGFYEQY
TRBD1	TRBV4-1	TRBJ1-1	-	ASSQTRQGLKAF
TRBD1	TRBV5-6	TRBJ1-1	once	ASSYGQGSTEAF
-	TRBV9	TRBJ2-7	-	ASSAGLLGEQY
TRBD1	TRBV9	TRBJ2-7	-	ASSSGTAYEQY
-	TRBV7-9	TRBJ1-1	-	ASSPRGEGEAF
TRBD2	TRBV11-2	TRBJ2-5	-	ASTRGAGGSQETQY
-	TRBV6-5	TRBJ1-5	-	ASSRGAAQPQH
TRBD2	TRBV5-6	TRBJ2-7	-	ASSLGGGEQY
-	TRBV9	TRBJ1-1	-	ASNGGLGEAF